The clone carrying this TCR beta chain was counted once. This entry comes from a study of blood T cell repertoires in COVID-19. Study as a whole: From the United States, Italy and Spain came samples of acute and convalescent COVID-19.

The assay was immunoSEQ multiplex PCR, and TCRdb's table has in-frame clones only and misses some. The sample records over 35,000 clones, approximately 85% being singletons. Trimming pared 7 bases from V and 1 base from J, leaving 17 bases between. CDR3 length: 17 residues. Germline lookup yields CDR1 LNHDA and CDR2 SQIVND (reference sequence). This chain links TRBV19 with TRBJ1-6, with D unresolved. Sequences were obtained from peripheral blood. This receptor was obtained from a man aged 55-75 years with active or convalescent COVID-19. The CDR3 coding sequence is TGTGCCAGTACCCAAACGGGTGGTGGGTCCTATAATTCACCCCTCCACTTT. This sequence encodes CASTQTGGGSYNSPLHF. Variable domain in full (rest from reference TRBV19 and TRBJ1-6): DGGITQSPKYLFRKEGQNVTLSCEQNLNHDAMYWYRQDPGQGLRLIYYSQIVNDFQKGDIAEGYSVSREKKESFPLTVTSAQKNPTAFYLCASTQTGGGSYNSPLHFGNGTRLTVT.